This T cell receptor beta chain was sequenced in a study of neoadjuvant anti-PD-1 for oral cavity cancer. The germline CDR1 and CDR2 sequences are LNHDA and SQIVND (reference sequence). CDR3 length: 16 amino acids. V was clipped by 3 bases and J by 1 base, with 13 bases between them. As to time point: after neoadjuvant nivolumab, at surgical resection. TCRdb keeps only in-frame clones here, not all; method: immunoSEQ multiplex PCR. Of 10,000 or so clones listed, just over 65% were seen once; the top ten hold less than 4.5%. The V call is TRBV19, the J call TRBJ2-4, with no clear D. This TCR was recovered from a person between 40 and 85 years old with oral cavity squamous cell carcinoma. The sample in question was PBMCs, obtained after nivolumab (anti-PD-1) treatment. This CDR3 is CASSIFSLRAKNIQYF. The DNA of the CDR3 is TGTGCCAGTAGTATTTTCTCCCTTCGGGCCAAAAACATTCAGTACTTC. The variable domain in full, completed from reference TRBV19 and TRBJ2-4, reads DGGITQSPKYLFRKEGQNVTLSCEQNLNHDAMYWYRQDPGQGLRLIYYSQIVNDFQKGDIAEGYSVSREKKESFPLTVTSAQKNPTAFYLCASSIFSLRAKNIQYFGAGTRLSVL.